These T cell receptor beta chains were read from a single sample in a study of shared clonotypes between healthy human individuals. TCRdb's table, derived via immunoSEQ multiplex PCR, lists solely in-frame clones and lacks some. This table has around 700,000 clones, approximately 79% appearing once. Sequenced sample: memory CD4+ T cells sorted from blood. Source of these receptors: a woman in her thirties in good health. Both conserved end residues are part of each CDR3. Each record gives: clone size, J gene, V gene, D gene, CDR3 DNA, CDR3 protein. D genes are given only for firm matches. Clone size is given for some rows only: seen once, a few or many times, or a class if the clone is expanded.

clone size: .; J gene: TRBJ2-7; V gene: TRBV27; D gene: .; CDR3 DNA: TGTGCCAGCAGTTTCTCTCAAGGACCGTACGAGCAGTACTTC; CDR3 protein: CASSFSQGPYEQYF
clone size: many; J gene: TRBJ1-5; V gene: TRBV28; D gene: TRBD1; CDR3 DNA: TGTGCCAGCAGTTTAAAGGGACAGGGGAAGGGTTACCGATTTAGCAATCAGCCCCAGCATTTT; CDR3 protein: CASSLKGQGKGYRFSNQPQHF
clone size: once; J gene: TRBJ2-7; V gene: TRBV2; D gene: TRBD2; CDR3 DNA: TGTGCCAGCGGGAATAGCGGGAGTAACGAGCAGTACTTC; CDR3 protein: CASGNSGSNEQYF
clone size: .; J gene: TRBJ2-7; V gene: TRBV5-5; D gene: TRBD1; CDR3 DNA: TGTGCCAGCAGCTTCCGGGACAGGGCCTTATACGAGCAGTACTTC; CDR3 protein: CASSFRDRALYEQYF
clone size: few; J gene: TRBJ2-7; V gene: TRBV5-1; D gene: TRBD2; CDR3 DNA: TGCGCCAGCAGCCGGGCGGAAGCGGGAGGCGAGCAGTACTTC; CDR3 protein: CASSRAEAGGEQYF
clone size: .; J gene: TRBJ1-1; V gene: TRBV6-1; D gene: TRBD1; CDR3 DNA: TGTGCCAGCAGGTTTTCTCAGGGGGTGAACACTGAAGCTTTCTTT; CDR3 protein: CASRFSQGVNTEAFF
clone size: .; J gene: TRBJ2-1; V gene: TRBV28; D gene: TRBD2; CDR3 DNA: TGTGCCAGCAGCGAGGCCGGGACTAGGCGCAATGAGCAGTTCTTC; CDR3 protein: CASSEAGTRRNEQFF
clone size: .; J gene: TRBJ1-1; V gene: TRBV6-5; D gene: .; CDR3 DNA: TGTGCCAGCAGTTATAACCCCCTGAACACTGAAGCTTTCTTT; CDR3 protein: CASSYNPLNTEAFF
clone size: .; J gene: TRBJ1-5; V gene: TRBV29-1; D gene: TRBD1; CDR3 DNA: TGCAGCGTTGGGACAGGGAGACATCAGCCCCAGCATTTT; CDR3 protein: CSVGTGRHQPQHF
clone size: .; J gene: TRBJ2-7; V gene: TRBV10-3; D gene: TRBD2; CDR3 DNA: TGTGCCATCCGACACGGGACTAGCGATTACGAGCAGTACTTC; CDR3 protein: CAIRHGTSDYEQYF
clone size: once; J gene: TRBJ1-2; V gene: TRBV13; D gene: .; CDR3 DNA: TGTGCCAGCAGCTTAATGGACACAAGAACCTATGGCTACACCTTC; CDR3 protein: CASSLMDTRTYGYTF
clone size: .; J gene: TRBJ1-1; V gene: TRBV6-5; D gene: .; CDR3 DNA: TGTGCCAGCAGTTACTCAGGGGGGGACACTGAAGCTTTCTTT; CDR3 protein: CASSYSGGDTEAFF
clone size: .; J gene: TRBJ1-4; V gene: TRBV6-5; D gene: .; CDR3 DNA: TGTGCCAGCAGTTACTCTGGGACTGAAAAACTGTTTTTT; CDR3 protein: CASSYSGTEKLFF
clone size: .; J gene: TRBJ1-3; V gene: TRBV29-1; D gene: TRBD1; CDR3 DNA: TGCAGCGCCGTCCAGGGGGCTGGAAACACCATATATTTT; CDR3 protein: CSAVQGAGNTIYF
clone size: .; J gene: TRBJ2-5; V gene: TRBV18; D gene: .; CDR3 DNA: TGTGCCAGCTCACAGTACCAAGAGACCCAGTACTTC; CDR3 protein: CASSQYQETQYF
clone size: once; J gene: TRBJ2-7; V gene: TRBV6-5; D gene: .; CDR3 DNA: TGTGCCAGCAGAAACGACAGGACCTACGAGCAGTACTTC; CDR3 protein: CASRNDRTYEQYF
clone size: .; J gene: TRBJ1-5; V gene: TRBV28; D gene: .; CDR3 DNA: TGTGCCAGTACCGGGGCCCATAGCAATCAGCCCCAGCATTTT; CDR3 protein: CASTGAHSNQPQHF
clone size: few; J gene: TRBJ1-4; V gene: TRBV7-8; D gene: .; CDR3 DNA: TGTGCCAGCAGCGTGGGGGTACAGCCTAATGAAAAACTGTTTTTT; CDR3 protein: CASSVGVQPNEKLFF
clone size: .; J gene: TRBJ1-3; V gene: TRBV11-2; D gene: .; CDR3 DNA: TGTGCCAGCAGCCCGACACGGCATTGGGGAAACACCATATATTTT; CDR3 protein: CASSPTRHWGNTIYF
clone size: .; J gene: TRBJ2-3; V gene: TRBV29-1; D gene: .; CDR3 DNA: TGCAGCGTTGAGAGGTTTGTCGGCACAGATACGCAGTATTTT; CDR3 protein: CSVERFVGTDTQYF
clone size: .; J gene: TRBJ2-3; V gene: TRBV4-2; D gene: TRBD2; CDR3 DNA: TGTGCCAGCAGCCCCGGGACTAGTTACACAGATACGCAGTATTTT; CDR3 protein: CASSPGTSYTDTQYF
clone size: .; J gene: TRBJ1-4; V gene: TRBV5-1; D gene: TRBD1; CDR3 DNA: TGCGCCAGCAGCTCGGGACAGAGTAATGAAAAACTGTTTTTT; CDR3 protein: CASSSGQSNEKLFF
clone size: .; J gene: TRBJ2-7; V gene: TRBV19; D gene: .; CDR3 DNA: TGTGCCACCAAGACATCATACGAGCAGTACTTC; CDR3 protein: CATKTSYEQYF